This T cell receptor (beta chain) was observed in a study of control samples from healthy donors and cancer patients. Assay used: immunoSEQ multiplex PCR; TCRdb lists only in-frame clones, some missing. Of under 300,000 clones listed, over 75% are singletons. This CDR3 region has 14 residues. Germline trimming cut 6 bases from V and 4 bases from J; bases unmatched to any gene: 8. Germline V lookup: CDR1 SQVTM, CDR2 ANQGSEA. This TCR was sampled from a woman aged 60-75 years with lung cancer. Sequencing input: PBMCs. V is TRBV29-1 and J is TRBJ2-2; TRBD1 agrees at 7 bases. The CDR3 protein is CSVGQSGSTGELFF. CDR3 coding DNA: TGCAGCGTGGGACAGTCGGGGTCCACCGGGGAGCTGTTTTTT.